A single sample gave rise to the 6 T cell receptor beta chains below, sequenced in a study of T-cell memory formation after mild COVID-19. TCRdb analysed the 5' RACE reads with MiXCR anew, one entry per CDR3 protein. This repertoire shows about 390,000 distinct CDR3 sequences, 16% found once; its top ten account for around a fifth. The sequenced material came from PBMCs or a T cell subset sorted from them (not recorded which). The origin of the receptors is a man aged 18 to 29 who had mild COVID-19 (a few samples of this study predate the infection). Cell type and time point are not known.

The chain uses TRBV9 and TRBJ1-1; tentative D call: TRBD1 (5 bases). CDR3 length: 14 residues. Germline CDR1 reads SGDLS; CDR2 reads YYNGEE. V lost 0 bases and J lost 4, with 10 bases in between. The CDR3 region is CASSVDWGSTEAFF. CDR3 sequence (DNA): TGTGCCAGCAGCGTAGATTGGGGGAGCACTGAAGCTTTCTTT.

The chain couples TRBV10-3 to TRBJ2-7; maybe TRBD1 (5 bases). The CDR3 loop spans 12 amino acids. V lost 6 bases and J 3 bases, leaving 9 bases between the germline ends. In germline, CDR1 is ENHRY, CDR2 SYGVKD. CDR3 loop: CAISLRDYEQYF. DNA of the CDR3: TGTGCCATCAGCCTCAGGGACTACGAGCAGTACTTC.

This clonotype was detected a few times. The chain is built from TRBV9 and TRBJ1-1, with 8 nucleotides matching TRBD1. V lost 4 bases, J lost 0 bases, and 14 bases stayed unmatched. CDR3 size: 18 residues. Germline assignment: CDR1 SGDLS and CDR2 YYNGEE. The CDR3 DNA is TGTGCCAGCAGCAGAGGGGCCGGGACAGGCGACATGAACACTGAAGCTTTCTTT. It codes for CASSRGAGTGDMNTEAFF.

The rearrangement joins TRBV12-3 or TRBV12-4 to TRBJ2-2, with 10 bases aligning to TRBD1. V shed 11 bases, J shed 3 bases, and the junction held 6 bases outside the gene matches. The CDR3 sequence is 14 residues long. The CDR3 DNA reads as TGTGCCGACAAAGGGACAGGGGACACCGGGGAGCTGTTTTTT. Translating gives CADKGTGDTGELFF.

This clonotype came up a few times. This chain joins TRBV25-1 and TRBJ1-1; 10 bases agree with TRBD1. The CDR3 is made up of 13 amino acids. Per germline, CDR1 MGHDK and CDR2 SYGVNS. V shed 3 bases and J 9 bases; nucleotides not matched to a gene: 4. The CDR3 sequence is CASSDWGQGKAFF. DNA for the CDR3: TGTGCCAGCAGTGATTGGGGACAGGGGAAAGCTTTCTTT.

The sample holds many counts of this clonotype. CDR3 bases: TGCGCCAGCAGCCAAGATGGCCTAGCGGGGAATGTAGAGACCCAGTACTTC. It encodes CASSQDGLAGNVETQYF. The chain joins TRBV4-3 to TRBJ2-5; 9 bases match TRBD2. This CDR3 has 17 amino acids. With 0 bases clipped from V and 4 bases from J, the junction kept 9 bases outside the gene matches. CDR1 and CDR2 from the germline V gene are LGHNA and YSLEER.